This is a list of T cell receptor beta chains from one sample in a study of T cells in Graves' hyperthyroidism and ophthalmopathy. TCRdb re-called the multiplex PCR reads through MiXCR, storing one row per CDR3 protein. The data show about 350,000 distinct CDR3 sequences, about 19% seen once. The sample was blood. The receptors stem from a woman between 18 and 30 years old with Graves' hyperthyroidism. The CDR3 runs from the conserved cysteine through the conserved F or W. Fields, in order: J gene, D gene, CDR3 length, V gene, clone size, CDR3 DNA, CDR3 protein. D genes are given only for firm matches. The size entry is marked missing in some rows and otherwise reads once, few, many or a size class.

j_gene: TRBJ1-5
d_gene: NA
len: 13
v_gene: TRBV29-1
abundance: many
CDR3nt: TGCAGCGTCTTAGAGAATAGCAATCAGCCCCAGCATTTT
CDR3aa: CSVLENSNQPQHF

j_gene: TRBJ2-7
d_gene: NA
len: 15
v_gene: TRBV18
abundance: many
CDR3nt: TGTGCCAGCTCACCACAGCCAGGGGAACCCTACGAGCAGTACTTC
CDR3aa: CASSPQPGEPYEQYF

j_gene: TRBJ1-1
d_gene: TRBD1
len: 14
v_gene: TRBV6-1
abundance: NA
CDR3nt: TGTGCCAGCAGTCTCTCCGGGACAGTTTTTGAAGCTTTCTTT
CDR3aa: CASSLSGTVFEAFF

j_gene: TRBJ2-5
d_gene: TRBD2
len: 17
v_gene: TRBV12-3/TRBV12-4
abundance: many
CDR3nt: TGTGCCAGCAGCACTACTAGCGGGGGGACGCCCCAAGAGACCCAGTACTTC
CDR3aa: CASSTTSGGTPQETQYF

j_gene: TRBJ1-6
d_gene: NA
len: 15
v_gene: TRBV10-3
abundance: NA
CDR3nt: TGTGCCATCAGTGAGGGGCAATCCTATAATTCACCCCTCCACTTT
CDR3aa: CAISEGQSYNSPLHF

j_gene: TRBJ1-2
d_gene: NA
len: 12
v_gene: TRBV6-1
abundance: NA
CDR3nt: TGTGCCAGCGAGGGGATCCTCTATGGCTACACCTTC
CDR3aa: CASEGILYGYTF

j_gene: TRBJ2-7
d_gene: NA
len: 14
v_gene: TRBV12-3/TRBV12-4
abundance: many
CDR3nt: TGTGCCAGCACACAGAAAGGGATAGCCTACGAGCAGTACTTC
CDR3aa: CASTQKGIAYEQYF

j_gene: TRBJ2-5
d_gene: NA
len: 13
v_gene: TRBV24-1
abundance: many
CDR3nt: TGTGCCACCAGTGACCCCCCCGCGGAGACCCAGTACTTC
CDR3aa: CATSDPPAETQYF

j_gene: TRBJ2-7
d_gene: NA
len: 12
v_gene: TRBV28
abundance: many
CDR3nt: TGTGCCAGCAACACAGGTTTTTACGAGCAGTACTTC
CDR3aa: CASNTGFYEQYF

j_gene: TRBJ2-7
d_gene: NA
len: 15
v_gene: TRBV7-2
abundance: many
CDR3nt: TGTGCCAGCAGCGATACCGGGACACGCTCCTACGAGCAGTACTTC
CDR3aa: CASSDTGTRSYEQYF

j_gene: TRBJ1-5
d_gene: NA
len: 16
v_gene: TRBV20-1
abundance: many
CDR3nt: TGCAGTGCTAGAGATGTTCCCGGTGGAGAGTACCAGCCCCAGCATTTT
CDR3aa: CSARDVPGGEYQPQHF

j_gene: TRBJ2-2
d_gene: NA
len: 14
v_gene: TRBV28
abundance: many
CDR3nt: TGTGCCAGCAGTTTACCAGGAAACACCGGGGAGCTGTTTTTT
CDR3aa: CASSLPGNTGELFF

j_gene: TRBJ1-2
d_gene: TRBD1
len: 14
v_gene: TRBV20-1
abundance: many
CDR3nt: TGCAGTGCGGTTCAGGACAGGTGGACGCGAGGCTACACCTTC
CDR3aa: CSAVQDRWTRGYTF

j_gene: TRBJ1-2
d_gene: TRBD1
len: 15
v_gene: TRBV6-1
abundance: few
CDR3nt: TGTGCCAGCAGCTCTCCCGGGACAGGGTTCTATGGCTACACCTTC
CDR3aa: CASSSPGTGFYGYTF

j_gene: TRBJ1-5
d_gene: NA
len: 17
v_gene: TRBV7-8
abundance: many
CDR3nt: TGTGCCAGCAGCCAGAACATGCGTCAGGGGAGAAATCAGCCCCAGCATTTT
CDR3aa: CASSQNMRQGRNQPQHF

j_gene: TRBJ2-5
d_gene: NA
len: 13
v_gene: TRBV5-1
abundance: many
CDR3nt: TGCGCCAGCAGAGCGGGTCCCGAAGAGACCCAGTACTTC
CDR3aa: CASRAGPEETQYF

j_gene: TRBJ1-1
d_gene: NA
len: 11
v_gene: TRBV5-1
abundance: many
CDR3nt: TGCGCCAGCAGTAGGGAAACTGAAGCTTTCTTT
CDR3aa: CASSRETEAFF

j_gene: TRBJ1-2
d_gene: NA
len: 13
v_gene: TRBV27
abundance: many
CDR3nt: TGTGCCAGCAGCCCCCCGGGGCGGACGGGCTACACCTTC
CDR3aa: CASSPPGRTGYTF

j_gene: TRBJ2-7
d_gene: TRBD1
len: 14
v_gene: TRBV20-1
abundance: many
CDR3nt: TGCAGTGCTAGTAATACAGGGGGCTTTTACGAGCAGTACTTC
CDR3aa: CSASNTGGFYEQYF

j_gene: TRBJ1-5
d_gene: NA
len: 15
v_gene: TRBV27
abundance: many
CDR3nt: TGTGCCAGCAGTCCACTCGGGACTGATTATCAGCCCCAGCATTTT
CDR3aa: CASSPLGTDYQPQHF

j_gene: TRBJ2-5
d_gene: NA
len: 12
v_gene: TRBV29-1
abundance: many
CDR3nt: TGCAGCAGCGGAGGGAGCGTGGAGACCCAGTACTTC
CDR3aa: CSSGGSVETQYF

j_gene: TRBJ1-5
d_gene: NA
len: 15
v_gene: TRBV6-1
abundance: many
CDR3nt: TGTGCCAGCAATCCCAACTCGGGGGGGGATCAGCCCCAGCATTTT
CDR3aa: CASNPNSGGDQPQHF

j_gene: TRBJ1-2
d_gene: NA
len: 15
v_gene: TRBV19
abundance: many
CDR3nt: TGTGCCAGTAGTATTTTCACCAGCGCTAACTATGGCTACACCTTC
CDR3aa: CASSIFTSANYGYTF

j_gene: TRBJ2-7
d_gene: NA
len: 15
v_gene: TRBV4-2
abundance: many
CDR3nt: TGTGCCAGCAGCCAAGATTCCTTAGACAGGCACGAGCAGTACTTC
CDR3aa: CASSQDSLDRHEQYF

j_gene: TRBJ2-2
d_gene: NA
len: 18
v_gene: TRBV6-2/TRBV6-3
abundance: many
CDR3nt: TGTGCCAGCAGGGCTATTAAAGGGGGTAGGGCGAACACCGGGGAGCTGTTTTTT
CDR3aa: CASRAIKGGRANTGELFF

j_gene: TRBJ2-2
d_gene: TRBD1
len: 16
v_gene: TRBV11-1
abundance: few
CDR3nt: TGTGCCAGCAGCATACGTCCCGGGACAGGCACCGGGGAGCTGTTTTTT
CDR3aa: CASSIRPGTGTGELFF

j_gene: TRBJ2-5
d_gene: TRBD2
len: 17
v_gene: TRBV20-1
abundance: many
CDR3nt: TGCAGTGCTAAGGGGACTAGCGGATCCTATGGGGTGGAGACCCAGTACTTC
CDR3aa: CSAKGTSGSYGVETQYF

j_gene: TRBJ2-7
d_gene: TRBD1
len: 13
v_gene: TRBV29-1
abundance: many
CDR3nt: TGCAGCGTTGCTCTGGGACAGGGGTGGGAGCAGTACTTC
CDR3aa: CSVALGQGWEQYF

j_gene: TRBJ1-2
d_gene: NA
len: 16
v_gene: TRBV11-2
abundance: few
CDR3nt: TGTGCCAGCAGCTTAGACCCTTCGGCGGGTCAAGGGGGCTACACCTTC
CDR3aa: CASSLDPSAGQGGYTF

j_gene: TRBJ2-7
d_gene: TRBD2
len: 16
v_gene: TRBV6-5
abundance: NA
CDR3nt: TGTGCCAGCAGTTCCGGGAAAGCGGGGGCCACCTACGAGCAGTACTTC
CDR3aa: CASSSGKAGATYEQYF

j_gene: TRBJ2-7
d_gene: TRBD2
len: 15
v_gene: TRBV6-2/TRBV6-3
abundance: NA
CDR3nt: TGTGCCAGCAGCCTGACTAGCGGGGACTCCTACGAGCAGTACTTC
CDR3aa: CASSLTSGDSYEQYF

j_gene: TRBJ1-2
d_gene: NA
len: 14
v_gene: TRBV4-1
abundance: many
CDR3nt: TGCGCCAGCAGCCGGGTGAGGAAAAACTATGGCTACACCTTC
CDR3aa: CASSRVRKNYGYTF

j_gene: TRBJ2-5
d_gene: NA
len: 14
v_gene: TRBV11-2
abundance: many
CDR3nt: TGTGCCAGCAGCCCGTTTAGGGCCCAAGAGACCCAGTACTTC
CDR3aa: CASSPFRAQETQYF

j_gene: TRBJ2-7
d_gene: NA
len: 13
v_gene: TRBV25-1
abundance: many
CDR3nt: TGTGCCAGCAGTGACCCGGACAGATACGAGCAGTACTTC
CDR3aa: CASSDPDRYEQYF

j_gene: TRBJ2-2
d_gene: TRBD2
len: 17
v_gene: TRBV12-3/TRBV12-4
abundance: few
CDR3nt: TGTGCCAGCAGTTTGAAGCTAGCGGTAGCGAACACCGGGGAGCTGTTTTTT
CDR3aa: CASSLKLAVANTGELFF

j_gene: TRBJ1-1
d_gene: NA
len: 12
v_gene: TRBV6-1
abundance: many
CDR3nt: TGTGCCAGCAGTGAAGGGTGGTCTGAAGCTTTCTTT
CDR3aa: CASSEGWSEAFF

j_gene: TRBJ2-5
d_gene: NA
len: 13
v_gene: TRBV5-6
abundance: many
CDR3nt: TGTGCCAGCAGCTCCGGGAAGGTAGAGACCCAGTACTTC
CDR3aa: CASSSGKVETQYF

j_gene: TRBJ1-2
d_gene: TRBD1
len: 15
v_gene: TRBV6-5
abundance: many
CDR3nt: TGTGCCAGCAGTTACTCAAACAGGGGAGTCGACGGCTACACCTTC
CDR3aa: CASSYSNRGVDGYTF

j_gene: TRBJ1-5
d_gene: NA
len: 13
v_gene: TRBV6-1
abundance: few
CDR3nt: TGTGCCAGCAGTGAGGTACGGAATCAGCCCCAGCATTTT
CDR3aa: CASSEVRNQPQHF

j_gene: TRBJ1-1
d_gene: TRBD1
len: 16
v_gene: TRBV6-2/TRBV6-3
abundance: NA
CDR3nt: TGTGCCAGCAGTATACGGGACAGGGGTTCGTACACTGAAGCTTTCTTT
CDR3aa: CASSIRDRGSYTEAFF

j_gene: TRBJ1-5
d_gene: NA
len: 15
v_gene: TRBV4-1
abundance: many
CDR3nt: TGCGCCAGCAGCCAAGGGGTCGGGCCAGGTCAGCCCCAGCATTTT
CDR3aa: CASSQGVGPGQPQHF

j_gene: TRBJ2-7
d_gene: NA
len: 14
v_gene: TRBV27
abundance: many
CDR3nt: TGTGCCAGCAGTTTATTCGGCCTGTCCTACGAGCAGTACTTC
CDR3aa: CASSLFGLSYEQYF

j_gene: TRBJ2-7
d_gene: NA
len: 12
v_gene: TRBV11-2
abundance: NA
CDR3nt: TGTGCCAGCAGCTTAGATGTCTACGAGCAGTACTTC
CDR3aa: CASSLDVYEQYF

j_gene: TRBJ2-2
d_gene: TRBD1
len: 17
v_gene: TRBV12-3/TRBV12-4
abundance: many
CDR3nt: TGTGCCAGCAGGGGTAGGACAGGGGGCGCGTACACCGGGGAGCTGTTTTTT
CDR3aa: CASRGRTGGAYTGELFF

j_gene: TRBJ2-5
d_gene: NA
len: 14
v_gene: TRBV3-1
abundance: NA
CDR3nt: TGTGCCAGCAGCCCTAGGACGAGTCCGGAGACCCAGTACTTC
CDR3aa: CASSPRTSPETQYF

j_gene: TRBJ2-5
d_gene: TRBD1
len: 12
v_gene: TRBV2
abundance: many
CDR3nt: TGTGCCAGCACGACAGGGGGGGAGACCCAGTACTTC
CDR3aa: CASTTGGETQYF

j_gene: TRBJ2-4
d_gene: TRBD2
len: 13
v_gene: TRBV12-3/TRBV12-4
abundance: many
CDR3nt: TGTGCCAGCAGTCTACTAGCGGAAGGCATTCAGTACTTC
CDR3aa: CASSLLAEGIQYF